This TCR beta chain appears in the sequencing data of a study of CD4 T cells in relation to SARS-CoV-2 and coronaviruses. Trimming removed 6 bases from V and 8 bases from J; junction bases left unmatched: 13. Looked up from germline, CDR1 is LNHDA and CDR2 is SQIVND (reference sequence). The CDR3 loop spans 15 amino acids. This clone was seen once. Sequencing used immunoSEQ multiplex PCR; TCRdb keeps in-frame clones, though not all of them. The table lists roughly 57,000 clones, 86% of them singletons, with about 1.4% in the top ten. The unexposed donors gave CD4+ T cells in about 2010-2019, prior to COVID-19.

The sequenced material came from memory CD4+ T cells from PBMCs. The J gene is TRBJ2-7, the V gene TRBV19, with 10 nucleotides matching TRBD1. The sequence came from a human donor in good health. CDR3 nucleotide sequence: TGTGCCAGTAGGCCTACCCGGGACAGGGGTCAGAAGCAGTACTTC. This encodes CASRPTRDRGQKQYF.